The text below deals with one T cell receptor (beta chain). Its target is not known. The data are from a study of cytomegalovirus exposure and HLA in healthy donors. Regarding the study as a whole: The finding came from a later analysis; first-cohort TCR clusters tended to co-occur in the roughly 120 validation repertoires.

Clones were sequenced by immunoSEQ multiplex PCR, and TCRdb holds only the in-frame ones, with some missing. Among tens of thousands of clones, approximately 93% were seen once, and the ten largest hold approximately 1.1%. Germline V gene lookup returns CDR1 SEHNR and CDR2 FQNEAQ (reference sequence). With V trimmed by 6 bases and J by 7 bases, 9 bases remained unmatched. The length of the CDR3 is 15 residues. The chain joins TRBV7-9 to TRBJ2-1, with 10 positions matching TRBD1. This TCR was recovered from a woman younger than 45 in good health and CMV-seropositive. Sequenced: PBMCs. DNA of the CDR3: TGTGCCAGCAGAACCGGGACAGGGGTGCGGAATGAGCAGTTCTTC. Protein: CASRTGTGVRNEQFF.